This TCR beta chain appears in the sequencing data of a study of OX40 agonist ivuxolimab in advanced cancers. General study points: In the 0.1-3.0 mg/kg groups, partial responders showed among the lowest expansion. Antigen specificity of clonally expanded peripheral T cells was not established.

About this clone itself: Its cognate antigen is unknown.

The CDR3 length is 15 residues. The germline V gene has CDR1 KGHSY and CDR2 FQNENV. Deletions cut 0 bases from V and 2 bases from J, with 11 bases between. TCRdb keeps only in-frame clones here, not all; method: immunoSEQ multiplex PCR. This sample has 55,000 to 80,000 clones, with 85% to 90% found just once. The TCR comes from an adult with an advanced solid tumor such as melanoma, head and neck, liver or kidney cancer. The starting material was CD4+ or CD8+ T cells sorted from blood, obtained in a trial of the OX40 agonist ivuxolimab. The chain combines TRBV16 with TRBJ2-7; D unclear. The CDR3 protein is CASSQSGTATYEQYF. The CDR3 DNA sequence: TGTGCCAGCAGCCAATCAGGTACAGCTACCTACGAGCAGTACTTC.